The 11 T cell receptor beta chains given below trace back to one sample, sequenced in a study of identical twins. TCRdb independently ran MiXCR on the 5' RACE reads; one entry per CDR3 protein. The sample carries 450,000 or so distinct CDR3 sequences, 13% to 15% recorded once. This sample also belongs to another study, concerning yellow fever vaccine responses in identical twins.

The sequenced material came from CD4+ T cells sorted from blood. All receptors derive from a woman aged 18-29 years in good health.

The chain links TRBV20-1 to TRBJ2-1; 7 nucleotides line up with TRBD2. The V gene's germline CDR1 is DFQATT and CDR2 SNEGSKA (reference sequence). CDR3 length: 15 amino acids. V lost 6 bases and J lost 3; bases outside the gene matches: 11. The CDR3 loop reads CSAPPPSGLYNEQFF. DNA for the CDR3: TGCAGTGCCCCCCCGCCTAGCGGCCTCTACAATGAGCAGTTCTTC.

This clonotype was seen only a few times. The rearrangement joins TRBV7-9 to TRBJ2-7; 8 bases align to TRBD1. The CDR3 length is 14 residues. J was trimmed by 6 bases and V by 2 bases; bases with no gene match: 6. In germline, CDR1 is SEHNR, CDR2 FQNEAQ (reference sequence). In DNA, the CDR3 is TGTGCCAGCAGCTTACAGGGGGCGCAGAGCGAGCAGTACTTC. This encodes CASSLQGAQSEQYF.

This clonotype was observed a few times. CDR3 sequence reads: CASSQGGGDEQYF. CDR3 nucleotide sequence: TGTGCCAGCTCACAAGGCGGGGGGGACGAGCAGTACTTC. The chain uses TRBV18 and TRBJ2-7; 9 nucleotides agree with TRBD2. Germline-derived CDR1 and CDR2 are KGHSH and LQKENI. The CDR3 loop spans 13 amino acids. After removal of 4 bases from V and 5 bases from J, the junction contained 3 bases not matched to a gene.

This chain links TRBV5-6 with TRBJ2-2; D is unclear. Germline V gene data show CDR1 as SGHDT and CDR2 as YYEEEE. The CDR3 consists of 14 residues. V was clipped by 4 bases and J by 4 bases, with 11 bases between them. CDR3 nucleotide sequence: TGTGCCAGCAGCGATAACTCGGTCACCGGGGAGCTGTTTTTT. Translated: CASSDNSVTGELFF.

There are a few counts of this clonotype. The chain combines TRBV5-1 with TRBJ1-2; a possible D gene is TRBD1 (5 bases). Per the germline V gene, CDR1 is SGHRS and CDR2 is YFSETQ. The V end was cut by 4 bases, the J end by 4 bases, with 14 bases between. This CDR3 region has 14 residues. In DNA form, the CDR3 reads TGCGCCAGCAGCCCAGGGACTTCCAGCTATGGCTACACCTTC. It encodes CASSPGTSSYGYTF.

This chain connects TRBV28 to TRBJ2-7; TRBD1 is a possible D gene (5 bases). Per the germline V gene, CDR1 is MDHEN and CDR2 is SYDVKM. The germline V and J ends were trimmed by 2 bases and 4 bases, with 15 bases remaining between them. The CDR3 length is 15 residues. The CDR3 protein is CASSLSLPGQYEQYF. DNA of the CDR3: TGTGCCAGCAGTTTAAGTCTGCCAGGACAATACGAGCAGTACTTC.

This clonotype was picked up a small number of times. The chain employs TRBV3-1 and TRBJ1-6; no reliable D call. The CDR3 covers 13 residues. The germline V and J ends were trimmed by 8 bases and 7 bases, with 12 bases remaining between them. Germline CDR1 is LGHDT and CDR2 is YNNKEL (reference sequence). CDR3 in amino acids: CASAPKGNSPLHF. CDR3 coding DNA: TGTGCCAGCGCTCCGAAGGGAAATTCACCCCTCCACTTT. The entire variable domain, with the rest obtained from reference TRBV3-1 and TRBJ1-6, is as follows: DTAVSQTPKYLVTQMGNDKSIKCEQNLGHDTMYWYKQDSKKFLKIMFSYNNKELIINETVPNRFSPKSPDKAHLNLHINSLELGDSAVYFCASAPKGNSPLHFGNGTRLTVT.

V and J are TRBV27 and TRBJ2-2, with 8 nucleotides matching TRBD1. The CDR3 length is 17 residues. Germline assignment: CDR1 MNHEY and CDR2 SMNVEV (reference sequence). After removal of 7 bases from V and 4 bases from J, the junction contained 14 bases not matched to a gene. Written as DNA, the CDR3 is TGTGCCAGCACCTTATATTGGGACAGGCGAGGCACCGGGGAGCTGTTTTTT. It yields the protein CASTLYWDRRGTGELFF.

This clonotype was seen only a few times. The V call is TRBV5-4, the J call TRBJ1-3; D is unclear. V was cut by 0 bases and J by 0 bases, with 4 bases left in between. In germline, CDR1 is SGHNT, CDR2 YYREEE (reference sequence). This CDR3 is built from 14 residues. The CDR3 loop reads CASSLELSGNTIYF. The CDR3 nucleotides are TGTGCCAGCAGCTTGGAGCTCTCTGGAAACACCATATATTTT.

This clonotype was seen only a few times. The J gene is TRBJ2-7, the V gene TRBV4-1; D is undetermined. Germline values: CDR1 MGHRA, CDR2 YSYEKL. Trimming left V 0 bases short and J 0 bases short, with 12 bases between. This CDR3 has 16 amino acids. The CDR3 coding sequence is TGCGCCAGCAGCCAAGAGAAGGGCAAGTCCTCCTACGAGCAGTACTTC. Its protein product is CASSQEKGKSSYEQYF.

This chain uses TRBV2 with TRBJ2-6; TRBD1 matches at 9 bases. V lost 2 bases, J lost 2 bases, and 7 bases stayed unmatched. The CDR3 is 18 residues long. Germline V gene data show CDR1 as SNHLY and CDR2 as FYNNEI. CDR3 DNA: TGTGCCAGCAGTGAACTCGGACAGGGGCTCCCTGGGGCCAACGTCCTGACTTTC. This encodes CASSELGQGLPGANVLTF.